The source of this T cell receptor (beta chain) is a study of T cell changes during pregnancy in multiple sclerosis (dated by TCRdb to between 2019 and 2020). At the level of the whole study: Changes in the T cell repertoire over the course of pregnancy were examined in this study in women with multiple sclerosis.

The CDR3 has 14 amino acids, counting the end cysteine and phenylalanine. This entry keeps only the CDR3 DNA: 42 bases, framed from base 1. CDR1 SGHAT and CDR2 FQNNGV are derived from the germline V gene. Trimming at the junction amounts to 5 bases on V and 4 bases on J, and the germline ends lie 11 bases apart. About this clone itself: Its antigen remains undetermined. No base-level quality is on record; no much larger clone is a single base apart.

Libraries were built with the immunoSEQ multiplex PCR assay. As stored in TCRdb, this immuneACCESS dataset retains in-frame rearrangements with V and J assigned. A fraction of the clones does not appear; measured against another copy, unresolved V genes explain less than half of the discrepancy, and the remainder lacks a known reason. The sample has around 69,000 clones on record, less than 95% of them singletons. About 2% of the sample belongs to the ten largest clones. The origin of this receptor is a female donor in good health, enrolled as a control in a pregnancy study. Source: peripheral blood, taken in the second trimester of pregnancy. Rearrangement joined TRBV11-2 to TRBJ2-2; perhaps TRBD1 is the D gene, with 6 bases matching. The CDR3 in this case is CASSIGTTTGELFF. The nucleotide sequence reads TGTGCCAGCAGCATAGGGACAACCACCGGGGAGCTGTTTTTT.